The 30 T cell receptor beta chains below were found in one sample sequenced in a study of CD8+ T cells in alopecia areata. Following extraction, RNA underwent reverse transcription to cDNA, which served as the sequencing template. The assay was immunoSEQ multiplex PCR, and TCRdb's table has in-frame clones only and misses some. Among 130,000 or so clones listed, around 60% were seen once. Treatment described: oral pan-JAK inhibitor, 5-10 mg twice daily. The input for sequencing was CD4+ T cells sorted from blood, taken at week 4, from a patient treated with tofacitinib. These receptors all come from a human donor with alopecia areata.

The V call is TRBV29-1, the J call TRBJ2-5; D may be TRBD2 (5 bases). Per germline, CDR1 SQVTM and CDR2 ANQGSEA. The CDR3 runs 13 residues. Trimming removed 4 bases from V and 5 bases from J, with 14 bases in between. CDR3 protein: CSVVSRGKETQYF. The DNA for the CDR3 is TGCAGCGTTGTCTCTCGGGGAAAGGAGACCCAGTACTTC.

The rearrangement uses TRBV6-1 and TRBJ2-2, with 11 bases aligning to TRBD1. The CDR3 contains 14 residues. V trimming: 11 bases; J trimming: 4 bases; junction bases outside the gene matches: 6. Germline V gene lookup returns CDR1 MNHNS and CDR2 SASEGT. The CDR3 DNA sequence: TGTGCCGGTACCGGGACAGGGGGCACCGGGGAGCTGTTTTTT. Protein product: CAGTGTGGTGELFF.

This clone has only a few counts. The gene calls are TRBV29-1 and TRBJ2-1; 13 bases are a match to TRBD2. The CDR3 totals 17 residues. Germline trimming cut 3 bases from V and 4 bases from J; bases unmatched to any gene: 9. Germline lookup yields CDR1 SQVTM and CDR2 ANQGSEA. As DNA, the CDR3 is TGCAGCGTTGATGGGACTAGCGGGAAAAGGGAATACAATGAGCAGTTCTTC. It translates to CSVDGTSGKREYNEQFF.

The chain recombines TRBV6-5 with TRBJ2-3; 11 bases fit TRBD2. The CDR3 sequence is 16 residues long. Germline CDR1 and CDR2: MNHEY and SVGAGI. With V trimmed by 4 bases and J by 4 bases, 7 bases remained unmatched. The CDR3 spells CASSSLLAGDADTQYF. The CDR3 DNA sequence: TGTGCCAGCAGTTCCCTACTAGCGGGGGATGCAGATACGCAGTATTTT.

This clone was recorded a few times. The chain is built from TRBV9 and TRBJ1-5; D uncertain. V shed 4 bases and J shed 0 bases, with 8 bases lying between them. Looked up from germline, CDR1 is SGDLS and CDR2 is YYNGEE. This CDR3 spans 14 amino acids. The CDR3 sequence is CASSSVDSNQPQHF. The CDR3 DNA reads as TGTGCCAGCAGCAGTGTCGATAGCAATCAGCCCCAGCATTTT. The full variable domain, completed using reference TRBV9 and TRBJ1-5, is DSGVTQTPKHLITATGQRVTLRCSPRSGDLSVYWYQQSLDQGLQFLIQYYNGEERAKGNILERFSAQQFPDLHSELNLSSLELGDSALYFCASSSVDSNQPQHFGDGTRLSIL.

The V gene is TRBV23-1, the J gene TRBJ2-7; perhaps TRBD1 as D (5 bases). TRBV23-1 is given ORF status, its function remaining uncertain. Trimming pared 0 bases from V and 0 bases from J, leaving 15 bases between. This CDR3 spans 17 amino acids. The CDR3 loop reads CASSQSNRTRTSYEQYF. For the CDR3, the DNA is TGCGCCAGCAGTCAATCCAACAGGACCCGGACCTCCTACGAGCAGTACTTC.

The V and J genes are TRBV2 and TRBJ1-1; tentatively, D is TRBD1 (6 bases). The length of the CDR3 is 13 residues. With 5 bases removed from V and 4 bases from J, the gap between germline ends came to 11 bases. The germline CDR1 and CDR2 sequences are SNHLY and FYNNEI. In nucleotides, the CDR3 is TGTGCCAGCAGTTCACAGGGAAGCACTGAAGCTTTCTTT. It codes for CASSSQGSTEAFF.

This chain links TRBV18 with TRBJ1-5, with a weak D call TRBD1 (6 bases). CDR3 length: 15 residues. V shed 0 bases and J shed 9 bases, with 15 bases lying between them. The germline V gene encodes CDR1 KGHSH and CDR2 LQKENI. CDR3 in amino acids: CASSPPGGPRAPQHF. Here the CDR3 DNA reads TGTGCCAGCTCACCACCAGGGGGGCCCAGGGCGCCCCAGCATTTT.

The chain joins TRBV5-1 to TRBJ1-2; D possibly corresponds to TRBD1 (6 bases). The CDR3 contains 14 residues. Trimming took off 0 bases at V and 7 bases at J, with 13 bases between the two ends. CDR1 and CDR2 (germline): SGHRS, YFSETQ. The CDR3 loop is CASSLAVGASGYTF. The CDR3 DNA is TGCGCCAGCAGCTTGGCGGTGGGGGCCTCTGGCTACACCTTC.

The gene calls are TRBV2 and TRBJ1-2; 11 bases are shared with TRBD1. V lost 6 bases, J lost 4 bases, and 4 bases stayed unmatched. There are 14 residues in the CDR3. Germline CDR1 SNHLY, CDR2 FYNNEI. The CDR3 nucleotides read TGTGCCAGCAGCGGGACAGGGGGGACCTATGGCTACACCTTC. It codes for CASSGTGGTYGYTF.

This clone appeared a few times. This chain uses TRBV10-3 with TRBJ1-1, with 8 bases lining up with TRBD1. Trimming cost V 3 bases and J 4 bases; bases outside gene matches: 7. CDR1 and CDR2 (germline): ENHRY, SYGVKD. The CDR3 is 15 residues long. CDR3: CAISDPDRVSTEAFF. CDR3 coding DNA: TGTGCCATCAGTGACCCGGACAGGGTTTCCACTGAAGCTTTCTTT.

The CDR3 spells CASSRVGDYGYTF. The CDR3 DNA is TGTGCCAGCAGCCGGGTGGGGGACTATGGCTACACCTTC. The chain combines TRBV5-6 with TRBJ1-2; tentatively, D is TRBD1 (5 bases). V was cut by 4 bases and J by 3 bases, with 10 bases left in between. CDR1 and CDR2 from the germline V gene are SGHDT and YYEEEE. CDR3 size: 13 residues.

The chain links TRBV2 to TRBJ2-5; maybe TRBD1 (5 bases). V lost 11 bases and J 3 bases, leaving 19 bases between the germline ends. The germline V gene encodes CDR1 SNHLY and CDR2 FYNNEI. This CDR3 has 14 residues. The DNA for the CDR3 is TGTGCCGCATCCCCCAGGACACAGAAAGAGACCCAGTACTTC. Its translation is CAASPRTQKETQYF.

The chain carries TRBV7-2 and TRBJ1-2, with D maybe TRBD1 (5 bases). With 1 base removed from V and 2 bases from J, the gap between germline ends came to 11 bases. Germline V gives CDR1 SGHTA, CDR2 FQGNSA. CDR3 length: 15 amino acids. The CDR3 sequence: CASSLVFRDNYGYTF. DNA for the CDR3: TGTGCCAGCAGCTTAGTTTTCAGGGACAACTATGGCTACACCTTC.

This chain uses TRBV2 with TRBJ2-5; 13 nucleotides align to TRBD2. Unmatched junction bases numbered 2, after V lost 0 bases and J lost 4 bases. CDR1 is SNHLY and CDR2 is FYNNEI in the germline V gene. The length of the CDR3 is 16 residues. DNA of the CDR3: TGTGCCAGCAGTGAAGCGGGACTAGCGGGGAGAGAGACCCAGTACTTC. Translation gives CASSEAGLAGRETQYF.

This chain links TRBV29-1 with TRBJ1-1; D remains unclear. V lost 4 bases and J lost 2, with 11 bases in between. Per the germline V gene, CDR1 is SQVTM and CDR2 is ANQGSEA. This CDR3 comprises 13 residues. The CDR3: CSVGGRSNTEAFF. In nucleotides, the CDR3 is TGCAGCGTTGGTGGCAGGAGCAACACTGAAGCTTTCTTT.

CDR3 coding DNA: TGTGCCACCGGTCGATCGGGACAGGACACAGATACGCAGTATTTT. Translated, it gives CATGRSGQDTDTQYF. The chain employs TRBV10-3 and TRBJ2-3; 8 positions agree with TRBD1. V shed 10 bases and J 2 bases; nucleotides not matched to a gene: 11. CDR1 ENHRY and CDR2 SYGVKD come from the germline V gene. The CDR3 is made up of 15 amino acids.

The genes are TRBV19 and TRBJ1-2; D perhaps matches TRBD1 (6 bases). V was shortened by 4 bases and J by 8 bases, with 14 bases between the two germline ends. In germline, CDR1 is LNHDA, CDR2 SQIVND (reference sequence). This CDR3 contains 13 residues. CDR3 coding DNA: TGTGCCAGTAGTACAGAGGACAGAAGGGGCTACACCTTC. Translated: CASSTEDRRGYTF.

The chain carries TRBV6-5 and TRBJ2-1, with 8 nucleotides matching TRBD2. Germline CDR1 and CDR2: MNHEY and SVGAGI. Trimming took 5 bases from V and 8 from J; bases not matched to a gene: 11. The CDR3 extends over 15 amino acids. This chain's CDR3 is CASSRSGTPPDEQFF. The CDR3 nucleotides read TGTGCCAGCAGTCGTAGCGGGACCCCGCCGGATGAGCAGTTCTTC.

This clone has just one count. The chain links TRBV7-2 to TRBJ1-2; tentatively, D is TRBD1 (6 bases). CDR3 size: 15 residues. Looked up from germline, CDR1 is SGHTA and CDR2 is FQGNSA. Trimming took off 0 bases at V and 7 bases at J, with 15 bases between the two ends. CDR3 in amino acids: CASSLALGGAGGYTF. As DNA, the CDR3 is TGTGCCAGCAGCTTAGCGCTGGGGGGCGCAGGTGGCTACACCTTC.

The chain uses TRBV5-1 and TRBJ2-7, with D unclear. Trimming took off 4 bases at V and 1 base at J, with 12 bases between the two ends. Germline-derived CDR1 and CDR2 are SGHRS and YFSETQ. This CDR3 is 14 amino acids long. CDR3 amino acids: CASSLQTDSYEQYF. The CDR3 nucleotides are TGCGCCAGCAGCCTTCAGACTGATTCCTACGAGCAGTACTTC. The full variable domain, completed using reference TRBV5-1 and TRBJ2-7, is KAGVTQTPRYLIKTRGQQVTLSCSPISGHRSVSWYQQTPGQGLQFLFEYFSETQRNKGNFPGRFSGRQFSNSRSEMNVSTLELGDSALYLCASSLQTDSYEQYFGPGTRLTVT.

J is TRBJ2-5 and V is TRBV29-1; unclear D gene. V gave up 7 bases and J gave up 0 bases, with 12 bases separating them. Germline assignment: CDR1 SQVTM and CDR2 ANQGSEA. The CDR3 length is 13 residues. CDR3 DNA: TGCAGCGCTAAGTGGCTGCACCAAGAGACCCAGTACTTC. This sequence encodes CSAKWLHQETQYF.

In this sample, this clone turned up a few times. The chain uses TRBV29-1 and TRBJ2-4; 9 nucleotides align to TRBD1. Germline V CDR1 and CDR2: SQVTM, ANQGSEA. V shed 6 bases and J 5 bases; nucleotides not matched to a gene: 11. The CDR3 is 15 residues long. CDR3 bases: TGCAGCGTGGAGAGAGGGACAGGGAATCAAAACATTCAGTACTTC. It is translated as CSVERGTGNQNIQYF.

CDR3 protein: CASSIDRVGRPDGYTF. CDR3 DNA sequence: TGTGCCAGTAGTATAGATCGGGTTGGCAGGCCCGATGGCTACACCTTC. V is TRBV19 and J is TRBJ1-2; D not certain. The germline V gene encodes CDR1 LNHDA and CDR2 SQIVND (reference sequence). Trimming left V 0 bases short and J 6 bases short, with 17 bases between. The length of the CDR3 is 16 residues.

This rearrangement joins TRBV30 to TRBJ2-1; 8 bases are a match to TRBD1. CDR3 length: 16 amino acids. The V gene end was trimmed by 5 bases and the J gene end by 1 base; junction bases not matched to a gene: 10. Per germline, CDR1 GTSNPN and CDR2 SVGIG (reference sequence). CDR3 bases: TGTGCCTGGCGGGGACAGGAGTCGGGATCCTACAATGAGCAGTTCTTC. This sequence encodes CAWRGQESGSYNEQFF.

The CDR3, as DNA: TGTGCCAGCAGCCAGAGGCGGGGAAATGAGCAGTTCTTC. Translating gives CASSQRRGNEQFF. V usage is TRBV4-2 and J usage is TRBJ2-1; TRBD2 might be the D (6 bases). Trimming cost V 3 bases and J 7 bases, with 10 bases left between them. Germline CDR1 and CDR2: LGHNA and YNFKEQ. The CDR3 runs to 13 residues.

This clone appeared a single time. This sequence joins TRBV20-1 and TRBJ1-1; 7 bases line up with TRBD1. The CDR3 totals 11 residues. Germline V gene data show CDR1 as DFQATT and CDR2 as SNEGSKA (reference sequence). Losses at the gene ends were 6 bases for V and 4 bases for J; bases not matched to a gene: 2. Here the CDR3 DNA reads TGCAGTGCATGGGACAGCACTGAAGCTTTCTTT. Amino acid sequence: CSAWDSTEAFF.

As DNA, the CDR3 is TGTGCCAGTAGATCCGGGGGCGGACCCGGGGAGCTGTTTTTT. This encodes CASRSGGGPGELFF. The chain combines TRBV19 with TRBJ2-2; the D call may be TRBD1 or TRBD2 (6 bases each). Germline V gene lookup returns CDR1 LNHDA and CDR2 SQIVND (reference sequence). The germline V and J ends were trimmed by 6 bases and 6 bases, with 14 bases remaining between them. The CDR3 runs 14 residues.

V is TRBV2 and J is TRBJ2-7; a possible D gene is TRBD2 (6 bases). Trimming left V 8 bases short and J 2 bases short, with 10 bases between. The CDR3 runs 12 residues. Germline V lookup: CDR1 SNHLY, CDR2 FYNNEI. The CDR3 nucleotides are TGTGCCAGCCGTGGGGAGGCCTACGAGCAGTACTTC. Protein product: CASRGEAYEQYF.

V is TRBV27 and J is TRBJ2-1; 8 bases agree with TRBD2. The CDR3 is made up of 14 amino acids. From germline, CDR1 is MNHEY and CDR2 SMNVEV (reference sequence). The junction had 3 bases not matched to a gene; V was cut back by 7 bases and J by 1 base. Here the CDR3 reads CASISSGSYNEQFF. Here the CDR3 DNA reads TGTGCCAGCATATCTAGCGGGTCCTACAATGAGCAGTTCTTC.